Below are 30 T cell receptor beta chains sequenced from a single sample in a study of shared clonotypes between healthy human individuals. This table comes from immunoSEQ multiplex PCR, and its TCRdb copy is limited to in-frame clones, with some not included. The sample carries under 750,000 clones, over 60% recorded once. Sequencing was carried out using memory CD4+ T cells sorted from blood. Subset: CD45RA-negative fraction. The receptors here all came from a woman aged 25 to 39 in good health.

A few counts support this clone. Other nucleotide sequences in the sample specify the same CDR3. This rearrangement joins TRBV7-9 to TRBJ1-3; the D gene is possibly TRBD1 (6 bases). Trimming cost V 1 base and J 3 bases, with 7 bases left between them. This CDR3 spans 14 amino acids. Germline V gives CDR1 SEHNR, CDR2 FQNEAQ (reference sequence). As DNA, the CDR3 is TGTGCCAGCAGCTTAGGCAGGGGTGGAAACACCATATATTTT. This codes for CASSLGRGGNTIYF.

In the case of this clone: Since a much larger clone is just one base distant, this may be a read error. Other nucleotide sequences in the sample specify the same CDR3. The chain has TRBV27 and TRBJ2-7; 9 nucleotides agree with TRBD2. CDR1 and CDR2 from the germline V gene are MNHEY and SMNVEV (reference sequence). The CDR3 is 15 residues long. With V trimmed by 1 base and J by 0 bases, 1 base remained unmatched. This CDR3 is CASSLFSGSSYEQYF. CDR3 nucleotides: TGTGCCAGCAGTTTATTTAGCGGGAGCTCCTACGAGCAGTACTTC.

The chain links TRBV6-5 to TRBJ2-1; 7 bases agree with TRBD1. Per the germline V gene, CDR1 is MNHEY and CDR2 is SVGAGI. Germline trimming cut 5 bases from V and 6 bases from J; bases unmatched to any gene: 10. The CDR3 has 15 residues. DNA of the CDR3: TGTGCCAGCAGTCGGGCCATACAGGGGATCAATGAGCAGTTCTTC. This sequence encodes CASSRAIQGINEQFF.

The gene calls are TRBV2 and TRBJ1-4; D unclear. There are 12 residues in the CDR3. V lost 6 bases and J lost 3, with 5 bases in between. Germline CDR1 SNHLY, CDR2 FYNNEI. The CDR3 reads CASRVANEKLFF. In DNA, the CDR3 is TGTGCCAGCAGGGTAGCTAATGAAAAACTGTTTTTT.

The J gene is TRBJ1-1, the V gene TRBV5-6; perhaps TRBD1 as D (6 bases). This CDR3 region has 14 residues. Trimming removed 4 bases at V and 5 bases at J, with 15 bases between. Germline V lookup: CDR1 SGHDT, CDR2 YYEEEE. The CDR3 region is CASSKGRTVTEAFF. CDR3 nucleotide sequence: TGTGCCAGCAGCAAAGGAAGGACAGTAACTGAAGCTTTCTTT. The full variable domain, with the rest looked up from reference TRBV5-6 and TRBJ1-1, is DAGVTQSPTHLIKTRGQQVTLRCSPKSGHDTVSWYQQALGQGPQFIFQYYEEEERQRGNFPDRFSGHQFPNYSSELNVNALLLGDSALYLCASSKGRTVTEAFFGQGTRLTVV.

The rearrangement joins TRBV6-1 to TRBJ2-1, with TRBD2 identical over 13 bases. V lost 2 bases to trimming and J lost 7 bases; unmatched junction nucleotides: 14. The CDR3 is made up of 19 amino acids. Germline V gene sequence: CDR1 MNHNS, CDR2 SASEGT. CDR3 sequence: CASSEQYWTSGRSGNEQFF. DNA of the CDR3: TGTGCCAGCAGTGAACAGTATTGGACTAGCGGGAGATCAGGAAATGAGCAGTTCTTC.

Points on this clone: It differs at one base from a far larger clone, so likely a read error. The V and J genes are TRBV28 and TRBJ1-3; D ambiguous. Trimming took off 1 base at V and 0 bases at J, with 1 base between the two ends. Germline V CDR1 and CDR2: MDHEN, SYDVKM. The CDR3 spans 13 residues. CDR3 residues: CASSLFSGNTIYF. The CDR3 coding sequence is TGTGCCAGCAGTTTATTCTCTGGAAACACCATATATTTT.

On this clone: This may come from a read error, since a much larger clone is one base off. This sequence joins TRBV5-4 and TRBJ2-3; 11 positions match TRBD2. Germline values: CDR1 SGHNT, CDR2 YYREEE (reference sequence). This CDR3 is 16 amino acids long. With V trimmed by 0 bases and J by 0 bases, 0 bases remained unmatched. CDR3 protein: CASSLGTSGSTDTQYF. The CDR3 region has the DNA TGTGCCAGCAGCTTGGGGACTAGCGGGAGCACAGATACGCAGTATTTT.

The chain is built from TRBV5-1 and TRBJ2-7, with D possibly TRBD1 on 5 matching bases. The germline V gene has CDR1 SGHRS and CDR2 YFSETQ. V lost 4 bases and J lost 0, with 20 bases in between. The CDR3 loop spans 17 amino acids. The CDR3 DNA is TGCGCCAGCAGCCCTGGCCCGACAGTGGAACCCTCCTACGAGCAGTACTTC. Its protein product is CASSPGPTVEPSYEQYF. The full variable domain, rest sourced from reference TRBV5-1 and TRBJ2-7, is KAGVTQTPRYLIKTRGQQVTLSCSPISGHRSVSWYQQTPGQGLQFLFEYFSETQRNKGNFPGRFSGRQFSNSRSEMNVSTLELGDSALYLCASSPGPTVEPSYEQYFGPGTRLTVT.

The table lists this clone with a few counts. The CDR3 protein is CASSLGQAVYGYTF. The CDR3, as DNA: TGTGCCAGCAGTTTGGGACAGGCTGTCTATGGCTACACCTTC. The chain recombines TRBV28 with TRBJ1-2; 8 bases are shared with TRBD1. J was trimmed by 4 bases and V by 3 bases; bases with no gene match: 4. The CDR3 is 14 amino acids. The germline V gene encodes CDR1 MDHEN and CDR2 SYDVKM.

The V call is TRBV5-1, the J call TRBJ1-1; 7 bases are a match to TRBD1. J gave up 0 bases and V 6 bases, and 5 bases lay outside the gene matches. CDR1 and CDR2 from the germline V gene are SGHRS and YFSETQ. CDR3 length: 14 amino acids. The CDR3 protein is CASKEGAMNTEAFF. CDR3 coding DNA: TGCGCCAGCAAAGAGGGGGCGATGAACACTGAAGCTTTCTTT. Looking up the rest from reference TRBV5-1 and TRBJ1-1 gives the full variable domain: KAGVTQTPRYLIKTRGQQVTLSCSPISGHRSVSWYQQTPGQGLQFLFEYFSETQRNKGNFPGRFSGRQFSNSRSEMNVSTLELGDSALYLCASKEGAMNTEAFFGQGTRLTVV.

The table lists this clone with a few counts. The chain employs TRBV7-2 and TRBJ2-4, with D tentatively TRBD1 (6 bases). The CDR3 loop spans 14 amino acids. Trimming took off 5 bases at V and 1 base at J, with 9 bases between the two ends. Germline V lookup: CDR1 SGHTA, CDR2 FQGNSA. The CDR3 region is CASSQTGAKNIQYF. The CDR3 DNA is TGTGCCAGCAGCCAAACAGGGGCCAAAAACATTCAGTACTTC.

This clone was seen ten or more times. The CDR3 region has the DNA TGTGCCAGCAGCCCACTGGACAGGGAGAGTGAAAAACTGTTTTTT. This encodes CASSPLDRESEKLFF. The rearrangement uses TRBV7-8 and TRBJ1-4, with 8 bases that match TRBD1. Germline V gene sequence: CDR1 SGHVS, CDR2 FQNEAQ. The junction had 9 bases not matched to a gene; V was cut back by 5 bases and J by 7 bases. The CDR3 covers 15 residues. The full variable domain, rest sourced from reference TRBV7-8 and TRBJ1-4, is GAGVSQSPRYKVAKRGQDVALRCDPISGHVSLFWYQQALGQGPEFLTYFQNEAQLDKSGLPSDRFFAERPEGSVSTLKIQRTQQEDSAVYLCASSPLDRESEKLFFGSGTQLSVL.

The DNA for the CDR3 is TGTGCCTGGAGTGTAGGAGGAGGTGCCGGTGAGCAGTTCTTC. This gives the protein CAWSVGGGAGEQFF. This chain joins TRBV30 and TRBJ2-1; possibly TRBD2 for D (5 bases). Germline V gene lookup returns CDR1 GTSNPN and CDR2 SVGIG (reference sequence). The V and J ends lost 0 bases and 9 bases respectively, with 15 bases between them. CDR3 length: 14 amino acids.

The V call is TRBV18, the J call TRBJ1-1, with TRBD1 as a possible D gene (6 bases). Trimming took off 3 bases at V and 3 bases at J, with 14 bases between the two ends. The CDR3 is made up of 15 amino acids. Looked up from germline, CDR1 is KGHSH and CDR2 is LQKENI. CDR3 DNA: TGTGCCAGCTCACCTTACGGGGGGCTAGACACTGAAGCTTTCTTT. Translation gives CASSPYGGLDTEAFF.

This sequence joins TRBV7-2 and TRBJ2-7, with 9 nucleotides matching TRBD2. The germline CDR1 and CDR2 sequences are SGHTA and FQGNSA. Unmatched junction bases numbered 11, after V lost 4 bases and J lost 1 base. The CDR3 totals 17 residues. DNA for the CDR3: TGTGCCAGCAGCTCACCTGGACTAGCGAGTATATCCTACGAGCAGTACTTC. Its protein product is CASSSPGLASISYEQYF.

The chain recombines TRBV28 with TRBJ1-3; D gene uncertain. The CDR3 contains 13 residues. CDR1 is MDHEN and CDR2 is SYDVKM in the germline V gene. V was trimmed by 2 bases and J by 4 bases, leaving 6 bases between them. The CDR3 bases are TGTGCCAGCAGTTTACCAGACGGAAACACCATATATTTT. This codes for CASSLPDGNTIYF.

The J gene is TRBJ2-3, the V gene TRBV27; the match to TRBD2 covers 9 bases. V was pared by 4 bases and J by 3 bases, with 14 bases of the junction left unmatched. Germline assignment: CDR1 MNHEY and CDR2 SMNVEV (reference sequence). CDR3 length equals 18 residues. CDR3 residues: CASSSAPWREGLTDTQYF. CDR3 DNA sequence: TGTGCCAGCAGTTCCGCGCCTTGGCGGGAGGGCCTTACAGATACGCAGTATTTT.

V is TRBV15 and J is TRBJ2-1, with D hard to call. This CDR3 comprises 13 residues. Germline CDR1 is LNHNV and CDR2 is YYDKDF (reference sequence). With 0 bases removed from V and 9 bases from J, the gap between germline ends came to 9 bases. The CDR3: CATSRDKSGEQFF. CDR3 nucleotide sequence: TGTGCCACCAGCAGAGATAAAAGTGGTGAGCAGTTCTTC.

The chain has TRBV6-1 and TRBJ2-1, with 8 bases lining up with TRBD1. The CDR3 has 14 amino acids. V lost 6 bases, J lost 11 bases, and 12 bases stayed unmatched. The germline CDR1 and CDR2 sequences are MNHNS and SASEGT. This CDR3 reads CASSRDRSLKKQFF. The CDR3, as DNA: TGTGCCAGCAGCCGGGACAGGTCGCTAAAAAAGCAGTTCTTC.

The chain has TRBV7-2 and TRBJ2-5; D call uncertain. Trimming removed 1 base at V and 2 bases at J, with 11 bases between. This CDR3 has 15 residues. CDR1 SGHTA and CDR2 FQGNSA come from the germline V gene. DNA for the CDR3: TGTGCCAGCAGCTTAGTTTCGGTCAGACAAGAGACCCAGTACTTC. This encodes CASSLVSVRQETQYF.

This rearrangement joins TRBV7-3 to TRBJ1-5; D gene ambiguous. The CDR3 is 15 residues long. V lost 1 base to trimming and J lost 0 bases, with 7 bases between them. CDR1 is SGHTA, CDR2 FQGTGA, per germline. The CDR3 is CASSLIGYSNQPQHF. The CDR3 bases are TGTGCCAGCAGCTTAATAGGGTATAGCAATCAGCCCCAGCATTTT.

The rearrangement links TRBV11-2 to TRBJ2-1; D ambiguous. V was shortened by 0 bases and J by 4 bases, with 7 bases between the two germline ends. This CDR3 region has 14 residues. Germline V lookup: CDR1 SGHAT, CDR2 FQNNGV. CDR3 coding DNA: TGTGCCAGCAGCTTAGATGGTCTGTACAATGAGCAGTTCTTC. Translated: CASSLDGLYNEQFF. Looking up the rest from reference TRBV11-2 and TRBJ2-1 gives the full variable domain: EAGVAQSPRYKIIEKRQSVAFWCNPISGHATLYWYQQILGQGPKLLIQFQNNGVVDDSQLPKDRFSAERLKGVDSTLKIQPAKLEDSAVYLCASSLDGLYNEQFFGPGTRLTVL.

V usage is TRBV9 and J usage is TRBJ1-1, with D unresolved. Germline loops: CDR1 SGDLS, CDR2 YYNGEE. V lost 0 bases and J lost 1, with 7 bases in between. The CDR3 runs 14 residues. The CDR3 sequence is CASSVVGQNTEAFF. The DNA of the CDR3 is TGTGCCAGCAGCGTAGTAGGCCAGAACACTGAAGCTTTCTTT.

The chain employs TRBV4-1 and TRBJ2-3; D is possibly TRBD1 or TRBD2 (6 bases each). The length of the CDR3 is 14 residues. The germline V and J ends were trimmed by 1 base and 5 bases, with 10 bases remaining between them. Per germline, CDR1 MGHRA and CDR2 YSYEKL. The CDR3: CASSQVEGGDTQYF. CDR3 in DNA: TGCGCCAGCAGCCAAGTCGAGGGGGGAGATACGCAGTATTTT.

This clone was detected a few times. CDR3 protein: CASSSGLVQETQYF. The CDR3 DNA sequence: TGTGCCAGCAGCTCGGGACTAGTCCAAGAGACCCAGTACTTC. This rearrangement joins TRBV11-2 to TRBJ2-5, with 8 nucleotides matching TRBD2. Germline V gene data show CDR1 as SGHAT and CDR2 as FQNNGV. The CDR3 spans 14 residues. Trimming removed 4 bases from V and 1 base from J; junction bases left unmatched: 2.

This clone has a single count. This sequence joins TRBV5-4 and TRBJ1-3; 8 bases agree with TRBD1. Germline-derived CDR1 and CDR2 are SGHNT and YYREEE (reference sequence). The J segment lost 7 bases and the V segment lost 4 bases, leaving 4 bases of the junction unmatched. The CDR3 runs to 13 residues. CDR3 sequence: CASSPDRGNTIYF. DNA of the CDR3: TGTGCCAGCAGCCCCGACAGGGGCAACACCATATATTTT.

The CDR3 coding sequence is TGTGCCAGCAGTTTACCGGCCAGGGAGGGAAACTACGAGCAGTACTTC. It specifies CASSLPAREGNYEQYF. The chain is built from TRBV28 and TRBJ2-7; 7 nucleotides match TRBD2. The CDR3 sequence is 16 residues long. V gave up 2 bases and J gave up 3 bases; unmatched junction bases: 10. Germline V gene sequence: CDR1 MDHEN, CDR2 SYDVKM.

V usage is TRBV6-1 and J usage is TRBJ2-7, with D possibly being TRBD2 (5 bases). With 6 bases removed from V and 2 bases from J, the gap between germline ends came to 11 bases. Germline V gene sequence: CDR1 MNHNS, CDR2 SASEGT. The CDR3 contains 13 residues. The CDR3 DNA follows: TGTGCCAGCAGCCGGAACGGGGCCTACGAGCAGTACTTC. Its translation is CASSRNGAYEQYF.

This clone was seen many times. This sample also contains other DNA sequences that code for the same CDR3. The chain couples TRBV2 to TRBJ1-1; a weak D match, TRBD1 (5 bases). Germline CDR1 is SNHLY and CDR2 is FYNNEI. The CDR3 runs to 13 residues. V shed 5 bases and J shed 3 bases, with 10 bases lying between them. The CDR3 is CASSRDGYTEAFF. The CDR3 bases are TGTGCCAGCAGTCGGGACGGCTACACTGAAGCTTTCTTT.